This TCR beta chain emerged from a study of cytomegalovirus exposure and HLA in healthy donors. Study-wide findings and caveats: Versus the approximately 700-donor mean, an Asian-associated ancestry cluster reportedly showed fewer N-insertions in a later analysis. Earlier analysis yielded a pattern in which most TCR beta V segments were productive about 90% or about 30% of the time.

About this clone: Its antigen is currently unknown.

Trimming cost V 1 base and J 7 bases, with 19 bases left between them. The CDR3 consists of 16 residues. Looked up from germline, CDR1 is MGHRA and CDR2 is YSYEKL. This PCR relied on a set of 60 Vbeta primers and 13 Jbeta primers. TCRdb's copy holds only in-frame clones and misses some; the assay was immunoSEQ multiplex PCR. The repertoire holds about 140,000 clones, with about four fifths as singletons. At sampling all donors were nominally healthy, likely with unrecorded immune exposures. The sequenced sample was PBMCs. The chain joins TRBV4-1 to TRBJ1-2; D is unclear. The clonotype comes from a male donor in good health and CMV-seronegative. In DNA, the CDR3 is TGCGCCAGCAGCCAAGGTATCCAGGATCTTCTCTCTGGCTACACCTTC. Translation: CASSQGIQDLLSGYTF.